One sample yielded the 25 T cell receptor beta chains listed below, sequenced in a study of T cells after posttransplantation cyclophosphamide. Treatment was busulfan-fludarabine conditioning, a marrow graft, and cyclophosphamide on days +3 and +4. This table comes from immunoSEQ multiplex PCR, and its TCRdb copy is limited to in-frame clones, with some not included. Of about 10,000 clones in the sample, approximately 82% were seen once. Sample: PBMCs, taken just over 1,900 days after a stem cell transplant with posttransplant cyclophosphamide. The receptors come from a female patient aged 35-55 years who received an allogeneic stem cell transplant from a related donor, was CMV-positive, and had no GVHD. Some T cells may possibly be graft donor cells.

The CDR3 nucleotides read TGTGCCAGCAGCTTAGCCTGGCCAGGGGGCGCGGGCAATCAGCCCCAGCATTTT. Translated: CASSLAWPGGAGNQPQHF. The gene calls are TRBV7-9 and TRBJ1-5; 8 bases fit TRBD1. This CDR3 spans 18 amino acids. The germline gives CDR1 SEHNR, CDR2 FQNEAQ (reference sequence). With V trimmed by 0 bases and J by 2 bases, 9 bases remained unmatched.

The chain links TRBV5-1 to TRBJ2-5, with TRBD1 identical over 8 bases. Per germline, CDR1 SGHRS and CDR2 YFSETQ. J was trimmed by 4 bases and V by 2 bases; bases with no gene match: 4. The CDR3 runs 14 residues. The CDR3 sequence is CASSFGQGGETQYF. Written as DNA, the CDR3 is TGCGCCAGCAGCTTCGGACAGGGAGGAGAGACCCAGTACTTC.

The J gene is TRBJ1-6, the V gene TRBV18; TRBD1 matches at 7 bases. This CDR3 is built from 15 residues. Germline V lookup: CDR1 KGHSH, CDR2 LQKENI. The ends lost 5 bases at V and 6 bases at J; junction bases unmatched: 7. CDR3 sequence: CASSTTGQINSPLHF. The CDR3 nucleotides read TGTGCCAGCTCAACGACGGGACAGATTAATTCACCCCTCCACTTT.

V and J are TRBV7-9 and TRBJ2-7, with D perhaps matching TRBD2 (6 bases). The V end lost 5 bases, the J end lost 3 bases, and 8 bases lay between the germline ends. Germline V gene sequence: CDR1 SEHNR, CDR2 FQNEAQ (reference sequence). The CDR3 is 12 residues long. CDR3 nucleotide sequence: TGTGCCAGCAGCCGCGGGGTCTACGAGCAGTACTTC. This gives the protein CASSRGVYEQYF.

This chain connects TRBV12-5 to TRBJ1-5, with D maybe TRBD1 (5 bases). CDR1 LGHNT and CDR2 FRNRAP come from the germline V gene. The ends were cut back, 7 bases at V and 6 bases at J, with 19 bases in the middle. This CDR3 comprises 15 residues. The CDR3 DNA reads TGTGCTAGTGCCACCGGGACTCCAAGGGGTCAGCCCCAGCATTTT. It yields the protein CASATGTPRGQPQHF.

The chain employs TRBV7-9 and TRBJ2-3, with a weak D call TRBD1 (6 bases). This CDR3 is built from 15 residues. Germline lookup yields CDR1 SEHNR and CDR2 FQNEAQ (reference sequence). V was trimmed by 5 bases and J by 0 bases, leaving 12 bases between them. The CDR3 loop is CASSPPDRSTDTQYF. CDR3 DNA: TGTGCCAGCAGCCCCCCCGACAGGAGCACAGATACGCAGTATTTT.

DNA for the CDR3: TGTGCCAGCAGCCAAGATTTGGTAGCGGGAGGGGGGGCCCATGAGCAGTTCTTC. Residues: CASSQDLVAGGGAHEQFF. V usage is TRBV4-2 and J usage is TRBJ2-1, with 11 bases fitting TRBD2. CDR1 is LGHNA and CDR2 is YNFKEQ in the germline V gene. The CDR3 length is 18 residues. V lost 0 bases to trimming and J lost 8 bases; unmatched junction nucleotides: 12.

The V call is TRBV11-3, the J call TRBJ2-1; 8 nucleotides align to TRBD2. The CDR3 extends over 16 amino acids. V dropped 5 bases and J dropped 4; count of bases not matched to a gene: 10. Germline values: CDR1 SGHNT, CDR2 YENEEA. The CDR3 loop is CASSLTTSGSYNEQFF. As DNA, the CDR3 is TGTGCCAGCAGCCTGACCACTAGCGGCAGTTACAATGAGCAGTTCTTC. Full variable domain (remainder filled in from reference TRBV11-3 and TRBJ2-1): EAGVVQSPRYKIIEKKQPVAFWCNPISGHNTLYWYLQNLGQGPELLIRYENEEAVDDSQLPKDRFSAERLKGVDSTLKIQPAELGDSAVYLCASSLTTSGSYNEQFFGPGTRLTVL.

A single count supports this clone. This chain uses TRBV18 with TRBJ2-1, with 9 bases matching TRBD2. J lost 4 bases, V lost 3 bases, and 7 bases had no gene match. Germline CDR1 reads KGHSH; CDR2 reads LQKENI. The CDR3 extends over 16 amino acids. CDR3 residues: CASSPPAGGLYNEQFF. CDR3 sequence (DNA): TGTGCCAGCTCACCCCCAGCGGGGGGCCTATACAATGAGCAGTTCTTC.

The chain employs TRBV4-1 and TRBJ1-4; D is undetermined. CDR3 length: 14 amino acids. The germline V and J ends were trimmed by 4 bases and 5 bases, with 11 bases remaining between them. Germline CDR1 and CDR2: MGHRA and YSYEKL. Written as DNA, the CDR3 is TGCGCCAGCAGCCCGTCGGACTCGAATGAAAAACTGTTTTTT. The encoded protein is CASSPSDSNEKLFF.

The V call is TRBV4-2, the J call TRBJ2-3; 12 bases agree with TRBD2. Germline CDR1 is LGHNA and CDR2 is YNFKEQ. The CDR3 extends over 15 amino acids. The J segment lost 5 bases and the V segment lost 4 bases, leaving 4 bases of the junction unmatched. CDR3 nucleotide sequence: TGTGCCAGCAGCCCTAGCGGGGGGGGTATAGATACGCAGTATTTT. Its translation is CASSPSGGGIDTQYF.

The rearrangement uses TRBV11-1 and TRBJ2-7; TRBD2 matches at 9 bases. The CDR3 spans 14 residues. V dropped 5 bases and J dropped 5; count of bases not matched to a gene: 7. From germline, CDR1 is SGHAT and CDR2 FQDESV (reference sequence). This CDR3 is CASSRGVAGDEQYF. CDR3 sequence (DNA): TGTGCCAGCAGCCGGGGAGTAGCGGGGGACGAGCAGTACTTC.

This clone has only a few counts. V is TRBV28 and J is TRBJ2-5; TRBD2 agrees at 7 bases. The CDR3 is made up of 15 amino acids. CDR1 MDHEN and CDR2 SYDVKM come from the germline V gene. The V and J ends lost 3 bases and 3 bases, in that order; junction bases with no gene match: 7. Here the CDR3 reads CASSLARREKETQYF. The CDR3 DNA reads TGTGCCAGCAGTTTGGCTCGGCGGGAGAAAGAGACCCAGTACTTC.

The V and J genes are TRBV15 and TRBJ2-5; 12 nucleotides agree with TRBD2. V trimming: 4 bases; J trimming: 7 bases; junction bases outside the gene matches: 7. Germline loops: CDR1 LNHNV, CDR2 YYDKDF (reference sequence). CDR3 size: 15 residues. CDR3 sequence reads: CATSNGLAGMGTQYF. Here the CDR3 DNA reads TGTGCCACCAGCAATGGACTAGCGGGGATGGGGACCCAGTACTTC.

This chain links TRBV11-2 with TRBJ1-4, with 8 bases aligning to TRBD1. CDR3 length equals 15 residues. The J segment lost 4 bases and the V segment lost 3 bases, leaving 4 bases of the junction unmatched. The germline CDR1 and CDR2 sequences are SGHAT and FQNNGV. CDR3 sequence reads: CASSFGTGINEKLFF. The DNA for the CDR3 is TGTGCCAGCAGCTTCGGGACAGGCATTAATGAAAAACTGTTTTTT.

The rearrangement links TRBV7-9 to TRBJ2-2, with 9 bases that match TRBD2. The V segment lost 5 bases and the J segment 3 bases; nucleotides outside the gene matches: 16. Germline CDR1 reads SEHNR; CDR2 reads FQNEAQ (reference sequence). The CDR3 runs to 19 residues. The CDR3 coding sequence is TGTGCCAGCAGCCCCCCGCTAGCGGGATCCCTTCGGGACACCGGGGAGCTGTTTTTT. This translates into CASSPPLAGSLRDTGELFF.

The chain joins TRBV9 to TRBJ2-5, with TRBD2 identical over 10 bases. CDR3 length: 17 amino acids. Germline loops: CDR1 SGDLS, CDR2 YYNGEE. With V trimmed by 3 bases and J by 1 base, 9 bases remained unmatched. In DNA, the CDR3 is TGTGCCAGCAGCGCCGGAAGGACTAGCGGTTTCCAAGAGACCCAGTACTTC. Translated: CASSAGRTSGFQETQYF. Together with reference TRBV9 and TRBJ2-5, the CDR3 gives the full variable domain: DSGVTQTPKHLITATGQRVTLRCSPRSGDLSVYWYQQSLDQGLQFLIQYYNGEERAKGNILERFSAQQFPDLHSELNLSSLELGDSALYFCASSAGRTSGFQETQYFGPGTRLLVL.

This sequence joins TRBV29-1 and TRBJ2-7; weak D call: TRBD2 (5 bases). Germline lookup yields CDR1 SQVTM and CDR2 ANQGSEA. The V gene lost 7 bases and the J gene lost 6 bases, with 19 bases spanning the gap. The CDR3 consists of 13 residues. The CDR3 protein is CSAEEGSPGEQYF. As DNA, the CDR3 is TGCAGCGCCGAGGAAGGGAGCCCGGGCGAGCAGTACTTC.

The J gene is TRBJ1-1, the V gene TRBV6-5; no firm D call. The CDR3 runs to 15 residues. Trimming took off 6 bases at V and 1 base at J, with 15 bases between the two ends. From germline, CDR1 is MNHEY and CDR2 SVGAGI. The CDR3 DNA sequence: TGTGCCAGCAGCCGGACGGGGTTGGGGAACACTGAAGCTTTCTTT. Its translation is CASSRTGLGNTEAFF.

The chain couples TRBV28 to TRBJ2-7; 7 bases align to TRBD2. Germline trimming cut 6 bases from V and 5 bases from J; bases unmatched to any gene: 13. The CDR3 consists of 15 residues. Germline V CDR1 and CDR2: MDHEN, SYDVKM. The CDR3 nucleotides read TGTGCCAGCAGCTTGTGGACTAGGGGCACAAACGAGCAGTACTTC. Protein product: CASSLWTRGTNEQYF.

This chain's CDR3 is CASSFPAMRGLPYNSPLHF. The CDR3 region has the DNA TGTGCCAGCAGTTTTCCTGCGATGAGGGGACTGCCCTATAATTCACCCCTCCACTTT. The gene calls are TRBV28 and TRBJ1-6, with D perhaps matching TRBD1 (5 bases). In germline, CDR1 is MDHEN, CDR2 SYDVKM. CDR3 length: 19 residues. The germline V and J ends were trimmed by 3 bases and 2 bases, with 20 bases remaining between them.

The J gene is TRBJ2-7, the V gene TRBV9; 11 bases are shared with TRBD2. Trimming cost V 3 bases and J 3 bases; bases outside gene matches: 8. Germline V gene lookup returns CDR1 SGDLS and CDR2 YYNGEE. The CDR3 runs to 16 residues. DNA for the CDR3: TGTGCCAGCAGCGCCTTACCGGGACTAGCGGTCTACGAGCAGTACTTC. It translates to CASSALPGLAVYEQYF. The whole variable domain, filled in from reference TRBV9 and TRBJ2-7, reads DSGVTQTPKHLITATGQRVTLRCSPRSGDLSVYWYQQSLDQGLQFLIQYYNGEERAKGNILERFSAQQFPDLHSELNLSSLELGDSALYFCASSALPGLAVYEQYFGPGTRLTVT.

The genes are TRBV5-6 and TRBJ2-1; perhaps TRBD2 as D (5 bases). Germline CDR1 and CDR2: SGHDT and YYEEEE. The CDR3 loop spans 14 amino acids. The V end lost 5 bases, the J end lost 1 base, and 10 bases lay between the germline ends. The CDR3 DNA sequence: TGTGCCAGCAGGCTGAGGGTATCCTACAATGAGCAGTTCTTC. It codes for CASRLRVSYNEQFF.

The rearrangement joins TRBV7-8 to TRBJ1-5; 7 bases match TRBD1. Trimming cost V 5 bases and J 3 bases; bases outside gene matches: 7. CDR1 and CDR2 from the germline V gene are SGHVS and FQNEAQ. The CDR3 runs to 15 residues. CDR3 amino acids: CASSPRTGDNQPQHF. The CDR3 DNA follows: TGTGCCAGCAGCCCTCGAACAGGGGACAATCAGCCCCAGCATTTT.

CDR3 coding DNA: TGTGCCAGCAGTGCGCCGGGGGGTCAGGCCCAGTACTTC. Translating it yields CASSAPGGQAQYF. The chain links TRBV25-1 to TRBJ2-5; 7 bases align to TRBD2. CDR3 length equals 13 residues. CDR1 and CDR2 from the germline V gene are MGHDK and SYGVNS. V was clipped by 4 bases and J by 9 bases; unmatched bases: 8.